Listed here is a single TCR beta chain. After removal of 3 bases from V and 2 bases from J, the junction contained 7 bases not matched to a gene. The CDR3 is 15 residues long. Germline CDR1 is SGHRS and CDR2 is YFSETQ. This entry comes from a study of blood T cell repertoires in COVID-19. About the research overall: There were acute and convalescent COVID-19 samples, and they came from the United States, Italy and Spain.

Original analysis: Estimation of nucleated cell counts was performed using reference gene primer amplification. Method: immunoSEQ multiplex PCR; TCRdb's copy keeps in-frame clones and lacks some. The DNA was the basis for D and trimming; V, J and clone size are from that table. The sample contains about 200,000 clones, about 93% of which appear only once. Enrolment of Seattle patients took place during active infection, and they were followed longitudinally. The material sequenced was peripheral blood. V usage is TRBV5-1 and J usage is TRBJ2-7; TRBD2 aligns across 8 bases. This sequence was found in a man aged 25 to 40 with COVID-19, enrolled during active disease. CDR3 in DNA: TGCGCCAGCAGCTGGCCGAGCGGGGGCACCTACGAGCAGTACTTC. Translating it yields CASSWPSGGTYEQYF. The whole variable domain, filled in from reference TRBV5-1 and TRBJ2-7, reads KAGVTQTPRYLIKTRGQQVTLSCSPISGHRSVSWYQQTPGQGLQFLFEYFSETQRNKGNFPGRFSGRQFSNSRSEMNVSTLELGDSALYLCASSWPSGGTYEQYFGPGTRLTVT.